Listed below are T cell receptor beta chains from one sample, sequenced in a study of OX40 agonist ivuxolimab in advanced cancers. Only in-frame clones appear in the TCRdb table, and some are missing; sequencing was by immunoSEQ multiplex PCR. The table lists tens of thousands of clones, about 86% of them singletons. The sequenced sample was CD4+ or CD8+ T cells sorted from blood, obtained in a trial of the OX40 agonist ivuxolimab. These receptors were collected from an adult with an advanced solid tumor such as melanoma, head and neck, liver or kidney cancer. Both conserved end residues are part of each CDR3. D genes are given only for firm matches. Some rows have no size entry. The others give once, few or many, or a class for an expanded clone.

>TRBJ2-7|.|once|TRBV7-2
CASSLNFGSYEQYF
TGTGCCAGCAGCTTGAATTTCGGATCCTACGAGCAGTACTTC
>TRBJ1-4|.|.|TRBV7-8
CASSPRGSEKLFF
TGTGCCAGCAGCCCCCGGGGGAGTGAAAAACTGTTTTTT
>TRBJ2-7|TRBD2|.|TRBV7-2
CASSPQASGRAFSYEQYF
TGTGCCAGCAGCCCCCAGGCTAGCGGGAGGGCCTTCTCCTACGAGCAGTACTTC
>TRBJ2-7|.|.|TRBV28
CASSLRDITGEQYF
TGTGCCAGCAGTTTACGGGACATTACCGGCGAGCAGTACTTC
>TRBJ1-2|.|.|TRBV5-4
CASSLVGDYGYTF
TGTGCCAGCAGCTTGGTCGGGGACTATGGCTACACCTTC
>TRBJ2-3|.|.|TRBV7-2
CASSLAVETDTQYF
TGTGCCAGCAGCTTAGCCGTAGAGACGGATACGCAGTATTTT
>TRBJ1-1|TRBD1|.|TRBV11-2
CASSPGTGSLGGTEAFF
TGTGCCAGCAGCCCAGGGACAGGGTCCCTAGGTGGGACTGAAGCTTTCTTT
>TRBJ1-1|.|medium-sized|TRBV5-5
CASSLEEGREAFF
TGTGCCAGCAGCTTGGAGGAGGGCAGAGAAGCTTTCTTT
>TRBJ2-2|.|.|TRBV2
CASRLADTNTGELFF
TGTGCCAGCAGACTAGCAGACACGAACACCGGGGAGCTGTTTTTT
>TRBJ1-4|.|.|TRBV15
CATSRDLGDGEKLFF
TGTGCCACCAGCAGAGATCTTGGTGACGGTGAAAAACTGTTTTTT
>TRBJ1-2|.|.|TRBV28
CASSLFGGTGTYGYTF
TGTGCCAGCAGTTTATTTGGGGGGACCGGGACCTATGGCTACACCTTC
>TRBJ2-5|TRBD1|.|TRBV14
CASSRQGPVETQYF
TGTGCCAGCAGCCGACAGGGTCCGGTGGAGACCCAGTACTTC
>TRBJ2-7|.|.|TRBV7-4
CASSLSSKTKGGRSYEQYF
TGTGCCAGCAGCTTATCCTCCAAAACTAAGGGCGGCCGTTCCTACGAGCAGTACTTC